The 21 T cell receptor beta chains given below trace back to one sample, sequenced in a study of OX40 agonist ivuxolimab in advanced cancers. Clones were sequenced by immunoSEQ multiplex PCR, and TCRdb holds only the in-frame ones, with some missing. Among over 30,000 clones listed, approximately 80% were seen once. The sequencing used CD4+ or CD8+ T cells sorted from blood, collected in a trial of the OX40 agonist ivuxolimab. The receptors were sampled from an adult with an advanced solid tumor such as melanoma, head and neck, liver or kidney cancer.

The rearrangement links TRBV7-3 to TRBJ2-3; D remains unclear. The CDR3 extends over 15 amino acids. From germline, CDR1 is SGHTA and CDR2 FQGTGA. With 1 base removed from V and 2 bases from J, the gap between germline ends came to 10 bases. The CDR3 loop is CASSLSGGHTDTQYF. DNA for the CDR3: TGTGCCAGCAGCTTAAGTGGCGGCCACACAGATACGCAGTATTTT.

V is TRBV9 and J is TRBJ1-1, with TRBD1 identical over 10 bases. Germline V gene sequence: CDR1 SGDLS, CDR2 YYNGEE. CDR3 length equals 16 residues. J lost 4 bases, V lost 3 bases, and 9 bases had no gene match. The CDR3 sequence: CASSAKSTGGGTEAFF. The DNA for the CDR3 is TGTGCCAGCAGCGCAAAGTCGACAGGGGGCGGCACTGAAGCTTTCTTT.

This chain connects TRBV18 to TRBJ2-1; a possible D gene is TRBD1 (6 bases). The V end was cut by 3 bases, the J end by 2 bases, with 14 bases between. Germline V lookup: CDR1 KGHSH, CDR2 LQKENI. The CDR3 loop spans 16 amino acids. CDR3 sequence: CASSPDQGITYNEQFF. CDR3 DNA sequence: TGTGCCAGCTCACCGGACCAGGGGATAACCTACAATGAGCAGTTCTTC.

The J gene is TRBJ2-6, the V gene TRBV30, with D possibly being TRBD1 or TRBD2 (6 bases each). CDR1 and CDR2 from the germline V gene are GTSNPN and SVGIG (reference sequence). The CDR3 loop spans 16 amino acids. Between the trimmed V and J ends, which lost 3 bases and 5 bases, there was a span of 17 bases. CDR3 sequence (DNA): TGTGCCTGGAGCACCCCCAGGGGAGGTAGGGCCAACGTCCTGACTTTC. It yields the protein CAWSTPRGGRANVLTF.

This clone was seen a handful of times. This chain joins TRBV11-2 and TRBJ2-2; TRBD2 aligns across 7 bases. The V and J ends lost 5 bases and 6 bases, in that order; junction bases with no gene match: 12. The germline V gene encodes CDR1 SGHAT and CDR2 FQNNGV. The length of the CDR3 is 16 residues. In DNA, the CDR3 is TGTGCCAGCAGCGTACTAGCGTACAGGCGTGCCGGGGAGCTGTTTTTT. Its translation is CASSVLAYRRAGELFF.

This chain links TRBV28 with TRBJ1-6; the match to TRBD1 covers 7 bases. After removal of 8 bases from V and 8 bases from J, the junction contained 12 bases not matched to a gene. The CDR3 covers 15 residues. Per the germline V gene, CDR1 is MDHEN and CDR2 is SYDVKM. Here the CDR3 DNA reads TGTGCCAGCTACGAACCGGGACAGTGGGATTCACCCCTCCACTTT. The encoded protein is CASYEPGQWDSPLHF.

The chain joins TRBV2 to TRBJ1-1, with 10 bases identical to TRBD1. Germline CDR1 SNHLY, CDR2 FYNNEI. The V segment lost 9 bases and the J segment 2 bases; nucleotides outside the gene matches: 9. This CDR3 region has 15 residues. CDR3 amino acids: CARRRDRGLNTEAFF. The CDR3 DNA reads as TGTGCCAGGAGAAGGGACAGGGGCCTAAACACTGAAGCTTTCTTT. The full variable domain, its missing parts supplied by reference TRBV2 and TRBJ1-1, is EPEVTQTPSHQVTQMGQEVILRCVPISNHLYFYWYRQILGQKVEFLVSFYNNEISEKSEIFDDQFSVERPDGSNFTLKIRSTKLEDSAMYFCARRRDRGLNTEAFFGQGTRLTVV.

The chain employs TRBV2 and TRBJ2-5, with no clear D. The CDR3 is 14 residues long. Germline V CDR1 and CDR2: SNHLY, FYNNEI. Trimming removed 2 bases at V and 2 bases at J, with 9 bases between. The CDR3 is CASSERLSQETQYF. The CDR3 DNA sequence: TGTGCCAGCAGTGAAAGGCTCTCACAAGAGACCCAGTACTTC.

The rearrangement uses TRBV5-6 and TRBJ2-5, with 14 bases fitting TRBD2. The CDR3 is 15 residues long. The J segment lost 5 bases and the V segment lost 1 base, leaving 1 base of the junction unmatched. Germline values: CDR1 SGHDT, CDR2 YYEEEE. The CDR3 here is CASSLRLAGGETQYF. The CDR3 DNA follows: TGTGCCAGCAGCTTGCGACTAGCGGGAGGGGAGACCCAGTACTTC.

This clone was observed a single time. This chain connects TRBV18 to TRBJ2-7, with D tentatively TRBD1 (5 bases). Germline CDR1 reads KGHSH; CDR2 reads LQKENI. CDR3 length equals 13 residues. V was clipped by 5 bases and J by 4 bases, with 12 bases between them. The CDR3 DNA follows: TGTGCCAGCTCATCCCCCAGGGCTTACGAGCAGTACTTC. Translating it yields CASSSPRAYEQYF. The variable domain in full, with the rest retrieved from reference TRBV18 and TRBJ2-7, is NAGVMQNPRHLVRRRGQEARLRCSPMKGHSHVYWYRQLPEEGLKFMVYLQKENIIDESGMPKERFSAEFPKEGPSILRIQQVVRGDSAAYFCASSSPRAYEQYFGPGTRLTVT.

The sample holds one count of this clone. The CDR3 loop is CASSLAGAVARETQYF. CDR3 DNA sequence: TGTGCCAGCAGCTTAGCAGGGGCAGTGGCGAGGGAGACCCAGTACTTC. V gene TRBV7-2 combines with J gene TRBJ2-5; tentatively, D is TRBD1 (5 bases). CDR3 length: 16 residues. The V end was cut by 0 bases, the J end by 5 bases, with 16 bases between. Germline assignment: CDR1 SGHTA and CDR2 FQGNSA.

This CDR3 is CASSLGSPSEQYF. The CDR3 bases are TGTGCCAGCAGCTTAGGGTCCCCGTCCGAGCAGTACTTC. The chain is built from TRBV7-9 and TRBJ2-7; D gene unclear. The CDR3 runs 13 residues. Germline loops: CDR1 SEHNR, CDR2 FQNEAQ (reference sequence). V lost 1 base to trimming and J lost 6 bases, with 10 bases between them.

The rearrangement joins TRBV5-1 to TRBJ2-2; TRBD1 matches at 8 bases. V lost 3 bases to trimming and J lost 0 bases; unmatched junction nucleotides: 4. CDR1 is SGHRS, CDR2 YFSETQ, per germline. The CDR3 extends over 16 amino acids. The CDR3 bases are TGCGCCAGCAGCTCGGGACAGGTCACGAACACCGGGGAGCTGTTTTTT. Protein: CASSSGQVTNTGELFF.

The rearrangement uses TRBV19 and TRBJ1-2, with TRBD1 as a possible D gene (5 bases). The CDR3 is made up of 16 amino acids. Trimming stripped 7 bases from V and 0 bases from J, with 18 bases between. CDR1 LNHDA and CDR2 SQIVND come from the germline V gene (reference sequence). In DNA form, the CDR3 reads TGTGCCAGTAAAAGGGGAAGGCTGGAGGCTAACTATGGCTACACCTTC. It is translated as CASKRGRLEANYGYTF.

This clone was picked up a small number of times. This sequence joins TRBV19 and TRBJ1-5; D is unresolved. The CDR3 runs 14 residues. Germline values: CDR1 LNHDA, CDR2 SQIVND (reference sequence). Deletions cut 7 bases from V and 0 bases from J, with 10 bases between. The CDR3 DNA sequence: TGTGCCAGTATGCCGGTAGATAGCAATCAGCCCCAGCATTTT. Translating it yields CASMPVDSNQPQHF.

J is TRBJ2-7 and V is TRBV29-1, with 10 nucleotides matching TRBD2. Germline CDR1 reads SQVTM; CDR2 reads ANQGSEA. Trimming cost V 4 bases and J 7 bases; bases outside gene matches: 4. The CDR3 has 12 amino acids. DNA for the CDR3: TGCAGCGTTGGGGGACTAGCGAGGGAGCAGTACTTC. Its protein is CSVGGLAREQYF.

This chain uses TRBV2 with TRBJ2-7; D ambiguous. Germline lookup yields CDR1 SNHLY and CDR2 FYNNEI. V dropped 3 bases and J dropped 0 bases, with 12 bases sitting between them. CDR3 length: 15 amino acids. CDR3 nucleotides: TGTGCCAGCAGTGAGCCCAGACCCCGCTCCTACGAGCAGTACTTC. Amino acids: CASSEPRPRSYEQYF.

This chain links TRBV10-2 with TRBJ2-1; TRBD2 is a possible D gene (6 bases). The CDR3 is 11 amino acids. Per germline, CDR1 WSHSY and CDR2 SAAADI. V lost 6 bases, J lost 15 bases, and 15 bases lay in between. The CDR3 coding sequence is TGCGCCAGCAGCACTAGCAGTATACGGTTCTTC. This sequence encodes CASSTSSIRFF.

The chain combines TRBV2 with TRBJ2-5; TRBD1 or TRBD2 may be the D gene (5 bases each). The CDR3 sequence is 15 residues long. Germline V gene data show CDR1 as SNHLY and CDR2 as FYNNEI. V was trimmed by 3 bases and J by 3 bases, leaving 14 bases between them. This chain's CDR3 is CASSDMGDGEETQYF. The CDR3 nucleotides read TGTGCCAGCAGTGACATGGGGGATGGGGAAGAGACCCAGTACTTC.

V and J are TRBV7-1 and TRBJ1-2; 10 nucleotides align to TRBD1. TRBV7-1 is designated an ORF whose function remains uncertain. The ends lost 5 bases at V and 6 bases at J; junction bases unmatched: 6. The CDR3 spans 14 residues. The CDR3 spells CASSPPGTGDGYTF. In DNA form, the CDR3 reads TGTGCCAGCAGCCCCCCCGGGACAGGGGATGGCTACACCTTC.

The CDR3 bases are TGTGCCAGCAGCTTATTCGGCACAGATACGCAGTATTTT. Residues: CASSLFGTDTQYF. The chain uses TRBV7-6 and TRBJ2-3, with D unclear. Germline assignment: CDR1 SGHVS and CDR2 FNYEAQ. Trimming removed 2 bases at V and 1 base at J, with 4 bases between. The CDR3 length is 13 residues.